One sample yielded the 31 T cell receptor beta chains listed below, sequenced in a study of blood T cells in healthy people across ages. Together with a sample-barcoded 5' primer, a J-beta primer mix was included in a second PCR lasting about 6 to 12 cycles. TCRdb recomputed calls from the 5' RACE reads with MiXCR, one row per CDR3 protein. The sample lists 600,000 or so distinct CDR3 sequences; roughly 31% were seen once. Specimen: blood. The origin of the receptors is a woman of 80 years or more in good health.

This clonotype came up a few times. The chain carries TRBV9 and TRBJ2-5; D possibly corresponds to TRBD2 (7 bases). CDR3 length: 17 amino acids. The germline V gene has CDR1 SGDLS and CDR2 YYNGEE. V shed 1 base and J shed 11 bases, with 27 bases lying between them. CDR3 bases: TGTGCCAGCAGCGTACTCCCCGGGGGGCAGGGCTACAATGAGCAGTACTTC. Its translation is CASSVLPGGQGYNEQYF.

There are many counts of this clonotype. V is TRBV30 and J is TRBJ2-1, with a possible D match to TRBD1 (5 bases). CDR1 and CDR2 from the germline V gene are GTSNPN and SVGIG (reference sequence). Trimming cost V 5 bases and J 3 bases, with 11 bases left between them. The CDR3 consists of 13 residues. The chain's CDR3 is CAWRLDSYNEQFF. The DNA of the CDR3 is TGTGCCTGGCGACTTGACAGCTACAATGAGCAGTTCTTC.

With regard to this clonotype: Given a much more abundant clone one base away, this may be a read error. The rearrangement uses TRBV28 and TRBJ2-5; D tentatively reads TRBD1 or TRBD2 (6 bases each). The germline CDR1 and CDR2 sequences are MDHEN and SYDVKM. V lost 6 bases to trimming and J lost 11 bases, with 22 bases between them. The CDR3 runs 14 residues. The CDR3 DNA reads as TGTGCCAGCAGAACCCCTCGGGGGCTGAATGAGCAGTACTTC. This sequence encodes CASRTPRGLNEQYF.

Written as DNA, the CDR3 is TGCAGTGCTAGAGTGAGAGGGAAGAGCACTGAAGCTTTCTTT. This codes for CSARVRGKSTEAFF. The chain couples TRBV20-1 to TRBJ1-1; D is undetermined. Between the trimmed V and J ends, which lost 1 base and 4 bases, there was a span of 13 bases. Germline V gene sequence: CDR1 DFQATT, CDR2 SNEGSKA (reference sequence). The CDR3 runs to 14 residues.

This clonotype was picked up many times. This chain uses TRBV7-9 with TRBJ2-3; D is possibly TRBD2 (5 bases). V lost 5 bases and J 2 bases, leaving 14 bases between the germline ends. Germline V gene data show CDR1 as SEHNR and CDR2 as FQNEAQ (reference sequence). This CDR3 comprises 15 residues. The CDR3 is CASSPPGVHTDTQYF. DNA for the CDR3: TGTGCCAGCAGCCCCCCCGGGGTTCACACAGATACGCAGTATTTT.

This clonotype appeared many times. Given a much more abundant clone one base away, this may be a read error. The chain links TRBV14 to TRBJ2-1, with D perhaps matching TRBD2 (6 bases). The DNA end lines up better with TRBJ2-7; the J call may be wrong. CDR3 length: 14 residues. Germline CDR1 reads SGHDN; CDR2 reads FVKESK. The CDR3 loop is CASSQELDYNEQYF. DNA of the CDR3: TGTGCCAGCAGCCAAGAACTGGACTACAATGAGCAGTACTTC.

In this sample, this clonotype turned up a few times. The V call is TRBV7-2, the J call TRBJ2-7, with D possibly being TRBD1 (5 bases). CDR3 length: 14 residues. V lost 5 bases and J lost 4, with 15 bases in between. Germline loops: CDR1 SGHTA, CDR2 FQGNSA. CDR3 DNA: TGTGCCAGCAGCACCAGGGTGGCAGCATACGAGCAGTACTTC. Its protein product is CASSTRVAAYEQYF.

The chain has TRBV14 and TRBJ2-3; 9 bases match TRBD1. Germline V CDR1 and CDR2: SGHDN, FVKESK. V lost 3 bases to trimming and J lost 6 bases; unmatched junction nucleotides: 13. The CDR3 is made up of 17 amino acids. Here the CDR3 DNA reads TGTGCCAGCAGCCACCCGCCATCCGGGACAGGGAGGGATACGCAGTATTTT. Its protein product is CASSHPPSGTGRDTQYF.

This clonotype was recorded at least ten times. This chain joins TRBV3-1 and TRBJ2-5, with D perhaps TRBD1 (6 bases). V was cut by 1 base and J by 4 bases, with 13 bases left in between. The CDR3 contains 15 residues. Looked up from germline, CDR1 is LGHDT and CDR2 is YNNKEL (reference sequence). The CDR3 nucleotides are TGTGCCAGCAGCCAAGGGCACAGGGTCCGAGAGACCCAGTACTTC. Amino acids: CASSQGHRVRETQYF.

A word on this clonotype: A much larger clone lies a single base off, so this may be a read error. This chain joins TRBV6-2 or TRBV6-3 and TRBJ2-3, with D possibly matching TRBD2 (6 bases). Germline CDR1 and CDR2: MNHEY and SVGEGT. Trimming removed 9 bases from V and 4 bases from J, with 11 bases in between. This CDR3 region has 12 residues. The CDR3, as DNA: TGTGCCAGTAGCGGCCGGCCAGATACGCAGTATTTT. Protein: CASSGRPDTQYF.

In its sample, this clonotype was seen a few times. The chain employs TRBV6-5 and TRBJ1-6, with D possibly being TRBD1 (6 bases). This CDR3 region has 16 residues. Trimming removed 8 bases at V and 6 bases at J, with 20 bases between. From germline, CDR1 is MNHEY and CDR2 SVGAGI. CDR3 sequence (DNA): TGTGCCAGCTCACCTGAGGGAGGGGGGAGTAATTCACCCCTCCACTTT. Protein product: CASSPEGGGSNSPLHF.

This clonotype was recorded a few times. This chain connects TRBV14 to TRBJ1-2; D remains unclear. The CDR3 runs to 15 residues. Germline lookup yields CDR1 SGHDN and CDR2 FVKESK. V was trimmed by 2 bases and J by 4 bases, leaving 14 bases between them. CDR3 protein: CASSQRSGFGYGYTF. The CDR3 DNA follows: TGTGCCAGCAGCCAACGGTCAGGCTTTGGCTATGGCTACACCTTC.

The gene calls are TRBV4-3 and TRBJ2-2, with a weak D call TRBD1 (6 bases). Looked up from germline, CDR1 is LGHNA and CDR2 is YSLEER. The CDR3 has 15 residues. Between the trimmed V and J ends, which lost 1 base and 9 bases, there was a span of 15 bases. CDR3 sequence (DNA): TGCGCCAGCAGCCAAGTAGGGAGTACAGGGTGGGAGCTGTTTTTT. Its translation: CASSQVGSTGWELFF.

Only one count was recorded for this clonotype. This chain's CDR3 is CASSHQGSPYNEQFF. Written as DNA, the CDR3 is TGTGCCAGCAGTCATCAGGGCTCCCCCTACAATGAGCAGTTCTTC. V and J are TRBV12-3 or TRBV12-4 and TRBJ2-1; a weak D match, TRBD1 (5 bases). The CDR3 loop spans 15 amino acids. The V gene lost 5 bases and the J gene lost 2 bases, with 13 bases spanning the gap.

This clonotype was counted only a few times. With a much larger clone just one base away, this may be a read error. CDR3 DNA sequence: TGTGCCAGCAGTCGAAGGCTGACAGGAGGACACGAGCGGTACTTC. Translating gives CASSRRLTGGHERYF. The gene calls are TRBV27 and TRBJ2-4; D possibly corresponds to TRBD1 (6 bases). The CDR3 runs to 15 residues. Trimming pared 5 bases from V and 15 bases from J, leaving 26 bases between. Germline loops: CDR1 MNHEY, CDR2 SMNVEV (reference sequence).

This clonotype came up a few times. This may arise from a read error, as a much more abundant clone is one base away. The chain links TRBV10-3 to TRBJ1-5, with 7 bases that match TRBD1. Looked up from germline, CDR1 is ENHRY and CDR2 is SYGVKD. The CDR3 totals 14 residues. This CDR3 is CAVSELQGSQPQHF. CDR3 nucleotide sequence: TGTGCCGTCAGTGAGCTACAGGGGAGTCAGCCCCAGCATTTT.

This clonotype was found a few times. With a much larger clone just one base away, this may be a read error. DNA of the CDR3: TGTGCCAGCAGCCCAGGACTAGCGGGGCCCTGCAATGAGCAGTTCTTC. Translation gives CASSPGLAGPCNEQFF. This rearrangement joins TRBV7-9 to TRBJ2-1; 12 bases match TRBD2. Trimming cost V 5 bases and J 6 bases; bases outside gene matches: 8. The CDR3 runs to 16 residues. CDR1 and CDR2 from the germline V gene are SEHNR and FQNEAQ (reference sequence).

This clonotype was observed many times. The chain recombines TRBV6-1 with TRBJ2-7; TRBD2 matches 9 bases. The CDR3 is 16 residues long. Germline V gene data show CDR1 as MNHNS and CDR2 as SASEGT. Losses at the gene ends were 6 bases for V and 0 bases for J; bases not matched to a gene: 9. In DNA form, the CDR3 reads TGTGCCAGCAGCAGAGCGGGGGGCTCTAGCTCCTACGAGCAGTACTTC. Amino acid sequence: CASSRAGGSSSYEQYF.

This clonotype showed up many times. The V and J genes are TRBV28 and TRBJ1-1; possible D gene TRBD1, 5 bases. The CDR3 consists of 15 residues. Germline CDR1 reads MDHEN; CDR2 reads SYDVKM. V lost 6 bases and J 4 bases, leaving 18 bases between the germline ends. Here the CDR3 DNA reads TGTGCCAGCAGAGTTTTGGCCGGGGCGGGCACTGAAGCTTTCTTT. Protein: CASRVLAGAGTEAFF.

At least ten counts were recorded for this clonotype. V and J are TRBV6-5 and TRBJ2-7; 7 bases are a match to TRBD1. Trimming at V came to 3 bases and at J to 3 bases, leaving 5 bases not matched to a gene. Germline CDR1 and CDR2: MNHEY and SVGAGI. This CDR3 spans 14 amino acids. CDR3: CASSYIQGNYEQYF. The CDR3, as DNA: TGTGCCAGCAGTTATATACAGGGGAACTACGAGCAGTACTTC.

This clonotype was counted many times. This chain links TRBV11-1 with TRBJ2-3; D is undetermined. The CDR3 spans 15 residues. Germline V lookup: CDR1 SGHAT, CDR2 FQDESV (reference sequence). V was cut by 4 bases and J by 0 bases, with 11 bases left in between. CDR3 coding DNA: TGTGCCAGCAGCTCTTCTCCAGTCAGCACAGATACGCAGTATTTT. It specifies CASSSSPVSTDTQYF. Complete variable domain (other parts from reference TRBV11-1 and TRBJ2-3): EAEVAQSPRYKITEKSQAVAFWCDPISGHATLYWYRQILGQGPELLVQFQDESVVDDSQLPKDRFSAERLKGVDSTLKIQPAELGDSAMYLCASSSSPVSTDTQYFGPGTRLTVL.

The V gene is TRBV20-1, the J gene TRBJ1-2; D gene unclear. This CDR3 comprises 11 residues. The germline CDR1 and CDR2 sequences are DFQATT and SNEGSKA (reference sequence). The V end lost 3 bases, the J end lost 2 bases, and 4 bases lay between the germline ends. The CDR3 nucleotides read TGCAGTGCTAGCGACAACTATGGCTACACCTTC. It yields the protein CSASDNYGYTF.

V usage is TRBV5-1 and J usage is TRBJ2-4; 12 bases align to TRBD1. This CDR3 is 15 amino acids long. The V gene end was trimmed by 0 bases and the J gene end by 7 bases; junction bases not matched to a gene: 2. Germline assignment: CDR1 SGHRS and CDR2 YFSETQ. The CDR3 DNA sequence: TGCGCCAGCAGCTTGGGCGGGACAGGGGGCAACATTCAGTACTTC. Protein: CASSLGGTGGNIQYF.

The V gene is TRBV20-1, the J gene TRBJ2-4, with unresolved D. Between the trimmed V and J ends, which lost 3 bases and 13 bases, there was a span of 13 bases. The CDR3 totals 11 residues. CDR1 and CDR2 (germline): DFQATT, SNEGSKA (reference sequence). CDR3 amino acids: CSARPTLEQYF. The DNA for the CDR3 is TGCAGTGCTAGGCCTACCTTGGAGCAGTACTTC.

This clonotype was counted many times. This chain links TRBV10-3 with TRBJ1-2; 9 bases agree with TRBD1. Germline values: CDR1 ENHRY, CDR2 SYGVKD. The J segment lost 12 bases and the V segment lost 3 bases, leaving 5 bases of the junction unmatched. This CDR3 contains 12 residues. CDR3 nucleotide sequence: TGTGCCATCAGTGACCGGGACAGGGTCAACACCTTC. It encodes CAISDRDRVNTF.

On this clonotype: One base away lies a much larger clone, so this may be a sequencing read error. This CDR3 reads CASGLREGISTDTQYF. As DNA, the CDR3 is TGTGCCAGCGGCCTAAGGGAGGGGATTAGCACAGATACGCAGTATTTT. V is TRBV14 and J is TRBJ2-3, with TRBD2 matching over 7 bases. After removal of 8 bases from V and 0 bases from J, the junction contained 11 bases not matched to a gene. Germline CDR1 is SGHDN and CDR2 is FVKESK. The CDR3 length is 16 residues.

The sample holds many counts of this clonotype. The V call is TRBV6-5, the J call TRBJ1-1; D perhaps matches TRBD1 (6 bases). This CDR3 region has 14 residues. The ends were cut back, 4 bases at V and 1 base at J, with 10 bases in the middle. Looked up from germline, CDR1 is MNHEY and CDR2 is SVGAGI. For the CDR3, the DNA is TGTGCCAGCAGTTCCCAGACAGGGAACACTGAAGCTTTCTTT. This codes for CASSSQTGNTEAFF.

The chain carries TRBV12-3 or TRBV12-4 and TRBJ1-1; TRBD1 aligns across 9 bases. V trimming: 5 bases; J trimming: 5 bases; junction bases outside the gene matches: 15. This CDR3 comprises 17 residues. This chain's CDR3 is CASSPGQGMLGKTEAFF. In DNA form, the CDR3 reads TGTGCCAGCAGTCCAGGACAGGGGATGTTGGGGAAAACTGAAGCTTTCTTT.

This clonotype was counted ten times or more. V and J are TRBV7-2 and TRBJ1-2; no clear D. The CDR3 extends over 13 amino acids. Germline CDR1 SGHTA, CDR2 FQGNSA. V was cut by 5 bases and J by 4 bases, with 11 bases left in between. Here the CDR3 reads CASSPTHIYGYTF. The DNA of the CDR3 is TGTGCCAGCAGCCCGACACACATCTATGGCTACACCTTC. The full variable domain, in which reference TRBV7-2 and TRBJ1-2 provide the parts outside the CDR3, is GAGVSQSPSNKVTEKGKDVELRCDPISGHTALYWYRQSLGQGLEFLIYFQGNSAPDKSGLPSDRFSAERTGGSVSTLTIQRTQQEDSAVYLCASSPTHIYGYTFGSGTRLTVV.

This clonotype showed up many times. This sequence joins TRBV20-1 and TRBJ2-6, with 9 bases lining up with TRBD1. The CDR3 runs to 14 residues. In germline, CDR1 is DFQATT, CDR2 SNEGSKA (reference sequence). Germline trimming cut 3 bases from V and 9 bases from J; bases unmatched to any gene: 6. CDR3 in amino acids: CSASPGTGHNVLTF. In DNA, the CDR3 is TGCAGTGCTAGCCCCGGGACAGGGCACAACGTCCTGACTTTC.

The CDR3 nucleotides read TGCGCCAGGCCCGGGACAGGGCATCAGCCCCAGCATTTT. Protein: CARPGTGHQPQHF. The chain recombines TRBV10-1 with TRBJ1-5; TRBD1 agrees at 9 bases. The CDR3 loop spans 13 amino acids. Germline CDR1 is WNHNN and CDR2 is SYGVQD (reference sequence). Trimming took 9 bases from V and 5 from J; bases not matched to a gene: 5.